This is a list of T cell receptor beta chains from one sample in a study of blood T cell repertoires in COVID-19. Clones were read by immunoSEQ multiplex PCR, and TCRdb kept only the in-frame ones, dropping some. Of a few hundred thousand clones listed, 90% are singletons. The sequenced sample consisted of PBMCs or T cells enriched from blood (not recorded which). Source of these receptors: a man aged 25 to 40 who had been exposed to COVID-19. CDR3s include the opening cysteine and the closing phenylalanine or tryptophan. The D gene is left open where the match is weak. Size values are once, few and many counts, or a class for expanded clones, and some rows have none.

j_gene: TRBJ2-7; abundance: .; v_gene: TRBV18; d_gene: .; CDR3nt: TGTGCCAGCTCACCAGGTTATCAGTTGAGGACTTCCTACGAGCAGTACTTC; CDR3aa: CASSPGYQLRTSYEQYF
j_gene: TRBJ1-6; abundance: .; v_gene: TRBV7-2; d_gene: .; CDR3nt: TGTGCCAGCAGCTTAAGTAGCCCCCTCCACTTT; CDR3aa: CASSLSSPLHF
j_gene: TRBJ2-3; abundance: once; v_gene: TRBV7-9; d_gene: TRBD1; CDR3nt: TGTGCCAGCAGCTCAACGGGACAGCACCGCCAGATCGTAGATACGCAGTATTTT; CDR3aa: CASSSTGQHRQIVDTQYF
j_gene: TRBJ1-5; abundance: .; v_gene: TRBV18; d_gene: TRBD1; CDR3nt: TGTGCCAGCTCAGTCGTAAGACAGGGCAGCAATCAGCCCCAGCATTTT; CDR3aa: CASSVVRQGSNQPQHF
j_gene: TRBJ1-1; abundance: .; v_gene: TRBV14; d_gene: TRBD1; CDR3nt: TGTGCCAGCAGCACTGCGACAGGGTGGTACACTGAAGCTTTCTTT; CDR3aa: CASSTATGWYTEAFF
j_gene: TRBJ2-7; abundance: .; v_gene: TRBV29-1; d_gene: TRBD1; CDR3nt: TGCAGCGCTAAGTCTCGGACAGGGGCGTCCTACGAGCAGTACTTC; CDR3aa: CSAKSRTGASYEQYF
j_gene: TRBJ2-4; abundance: .; v_gene: TRBV27; d_gene: .; CDR3nt: TGTGCCAGCAGCACCCTAGCGGCCAAAAACATTCAGTACTTC; CDR3aa: CASSTLAAKNIQYF
j_gene: TRBJ2-3; abundance: .; v_gene: TRBV7-9; d_gene: TRBD2; CDR3nt: TGTGCCAGCAGCCCCGGGGACTACCCAATGCATACGCAGTATTTT; CDR3aa: CASSPGDYPMHTQYF
j_gene: TRBJ1-2; abundance: .; v_gene: TRBV15; d_gene: TRBD1; CDR3nt: TGTGCCACCAGCAGTGCGGGACAGGGTTCGATCTATGGCTACACCTTC; CDR3aa: CATSSAGQGSIYGYTF
j_gene: TRBJ1-5; abundance: .; v_gene: TRBV27; d_gene: TRBD1; CDR3nt: TGTGCCAGCAGTCCACAGACAGGGCGTGCGCCCCAGCATTTT; CDR3aa: CASSPQTGRAPQHF
j_gene: TRBJ2-7; abundance: .; v_gene: TRBV13; d_gene: TRBD1; CDR3nt: TGTGCCAGCAGCCTCCTGGACAGGTTTTCTAACAGCTCCTACGAGCAGTACTTC; CDR3aa: CASSLLDRFSNSSYEQYF
j_gene: TRBJ2-5; abundance: .; v_gene: TRBV18; d_gene: TRBD2; CDR3nt: TGTGCCAGCTCGTTGGGACTAGCGGACGAGACCCAGTACTTC; CDR3aa: CASSLGLADETQYF
j_gene: TRBJ1-2; abundance: .; v_gene: TRBV5-1; d_gene: TRBD1; CDR3nt: TGCGCCAGCAGCTTCGGACAGGGGAACTATGGCTACACCTTC; CDR3aa: CASSFGQGNYGYTF
j_gene: TRBJ2-7; abundance: .; v_gene: TRBV27; d_gene: TRBD1; CDR3nt: TGTGCCAGCAGTTTTAACAGGGGGCACGACGAGCAGTACTTC; CDR3aa: CASSFNRGHDEQYF
j_gene: TRBJ2-1; abundance: .; v_gene: TRBV3-1/TRBV3-2; d_gene: TRBD2; CDR3nt: TGTGCCAGCAGCCCGGGGACTAGCGGGGGGACGAATGAGCAGTTCTTC; CDR3aa: CASSPGTSGGTNEQFF
j_gene: TRBJ2-6; abundance: .; v_gene: TRBV3-1/TRBV3-2; d_gene: .; CDR3nt: TGTGCCAGCAGCCGCAGTGGAGGTTCTGGGGCCAACGTCCTGACTTTC; CDR3aa: CASSRSGGSGANVLTF
j_gene: TRBJ2-2; abundance: .; v_gene: TRBV4-1; d_gene: .; CDR3nt: TGCGCCAGCAGCCAAGTGACCGGAATTACAGCCGGGGAGCTGTTTTTT; CDR3aa: CASSQVTGITAGELFF
j_gene: TRBJ1-6; abundance: .; v_gene: TRBV7-8; d_gene: .; CDR3nt: TGTGCCAGCAGGAGCACAGGTTTTTCACCCCTCCACTTT; CDR3aa: CASRSTGFSPLHF
j_gene: TRBJ1-2; abundance: .; v_gene: TRBV18; d_gene: .; CDR3nt: TGTGCCAGCTCACCACTCGGGGGGGCTTATGGCTACACCTTC; CDR3aa: CASSPLGGAYGYTF
j_gene: TRBJ2-1; abundance: few; v_gene: TRBV30; d_gene: .; CDR3nt: TGTGCCTGGATGTTATCCTACAATGAGCAGTTCTTC; CDR3aa: CAWMLSYNEQFF
j_gene: TRBJ2-7; abundance: .; v_gene: TRBV5-1; d_gene: TRBD2; CDR3nt: TGCGCCAGCAGCCAAGGGACTAGCGGGGGGGCCCACGAGCAGTACTTC; CDR3aa: CASSQGTSGGAHEQYF
j_gene: TRBJ2-1; abundance: .; v_gene: TRBV5-1; d_gene: TRBD1; CDR3nt: TGCGCCAGCAGCTTAGGGACAGCCGATGAGCAGTTCTTC; CDR3aa: CASSLGTADEQFF
j_gene: TRBJ2-7; abundance: .; v_gene: TRBV23-1; d_gene: .; CDR3nt: TGCGCCAGCAGTCAAGTCGGTTCGCCCTACGAGCAGTACTTC; CDR3aa: CASSQVGSPYEQYF
j_gene: TRBJ1-2; abundance: once; v_gene: TRBV12-3/TRBV12-4; d_gene: .; CDR3nt: TGTGCCAGCAGTTCAACGGGGTACTATGGCTACACCTTC; CDR3aa: CASSSTGYYGYTF
j_gene: TRBJ1-5; abundance: .; v_gene: TRBV10-3; d_gene: TRBD1; CDR3nt: TGTGCCACCTCCCCTAGCCGGGACAGGGCTTACAATCAGCCCCAGCATTTT; CDR3aa: CATSPSRDRAYNQPQHF
j_gene: TRBJ1-6; abundance: .; v_gene: TRBV15; d_gene: .; CDR3nt: TGTGCCACCAGCAGAGATCTATCTGGAGTTTCACCCCTCCACTTT; CDR3aa: CATSRDLSGVSPLHF
j_gene: TRBJ2-5; abundance: .; v_gene: TRBV2; d_gene: .; CDR3nt: TGTGCCAGCAACTTACAGGGGAGGGAGACCCAGTACTTC; CDR3aa: CASNLQGRETQYF
j_gene: TRBJ1-2; abundance: .; v_gene: TRBV11-2; d_gene: TRBD1; CDR3nt: TGTGCCAGCAGCTCTCGGGGTGGGGACAGGGGAGGAGATGGCTACACCTTC; CDR3aa: CASSSRGGDRGGDGYTF
j_gene: TRBJ2-2; abundance: .; v_gene: TRBV27; d_gene: .; CDR3nt: TGTGCCAGCAGTTCGAGCAGGGTTGTTACCGGGGAGCTGTTTTTT; CDR3aa: CASSSSRVVTGELFF
j_gene: TRBJ1-2; abundance: .; v_gene: TRBV11-2; d_gene: .; CDR3nt: TGTGCCAGCAGGGGCAGGGGTTTCGGTGGCTACACCTTC; CDR3aa: CASRGRGFGGYTF
j_gene: TRBJ1-2; abundance: .; v_gene: TRBV28; d_gene: TRBD1; CDR3nt: TGTGCCAGCAGTTCCGGGACAGGGTGGTGGGGCTACACCTTC; CDR3aa: CASSSGTGWWGYTF
j_gene: TRBJ1-3; abundance: .; v_gene: TRBV6-5; d_gene: .; CDR3nt: TGTGCCAGCAGTTACAGGGGGGGCTCTGGAAACACCATATATTTT; CDR3aa: CASSYRGGSGNTIYF
j_gene: TRBJ1-1; abundance: once; v_gene: TRBV30; d_gene: .; CDR3nt: TGTGCCCGAATTCCGGGACTAGGGGCTGAAGCTTTCTTT; CDR3aa: CARIPGLGAEAFF
j_gene: TRBJ1-2; abundance: .; v_gene: TRBV6-2/TRBV6-3; d_gene: .; CDR3nt: TGTGCCAGCAGTTTGCGGGAATATGGCTACACCTTC; CDR3aa: CASSLREYGYTF
j_gene: TRBJ1-5; abundance: .; v_gene: TRBV12-5; d_gene: .; CDR3nt: TGTGCTAGTGGTTTGGTAAACTTGAACAGCATCAATCAGCCCCAGCATTTT; CDR3aa: CASGLVNLNSINQPQHF
j_gene: TRBJ1-3; abundance: .; v_gene: TRBV29-1; d_gene: .; CDR3nt: TGCAGCGTGAACCCCGACAGTTCTGGAAACACCATATATTTT; CDR3aa: CSVNPDSSGNTIYF
j_gene: TRBJ2-1; abundance: .; v_gene: TRBV19; d_gene: TRBD1; CDR3nt: TGTGCCAGTAGTCCGGACAGGGTTCAACAGTTCTTC; CDR3aa: CASSPDRVQQFF
j_gene: TRBJ1-2; abundance: once; v_gene: TRBV19; d_gene: TRBD1; CDR3nt: TGTGCCAGTAGTATTCTACCGGGACAGGGAGGACTCGGCTACACCTTC; CDR3aa: CASSILPGQGGLGYTF
j_gene: TRBJ1-5; abundance: .; v_gene: TRBV2; d_gene: TRBD1; CDR3nt: TGTGCCAGCAATCCGACAGGGGCGTTACAGCCCCAGCATTTT; CDR3aa: CASNPTGALQPQHF
j_gene: TRBJ2-7; abundance: .; v_gene: TRBV19; d_gene: .; CDR3nt: TGTGCCAGTGCAGATCGGGAACGGTTTGACTACGAGCAGTACTTC; CDR3aa: CASADRERFDYEQYF
j_gene: TRBJ2-7; abundance: .; v_gene: TRBV15; d_gene: TRBD1; CDR3nt: TGTGCCACCAGCAGAGAGGAGACAGGGAACGAGCAGTACTTC; CDR3aa: CATSREETGNEQYF
j_gene: TRBJ2-7; abundance: .; v_gene: TRBV9; d_gene: .; CDR3nt: TGTGCCAGCAGCGTTTATACTGACTCCTACGAGCAGTACTTC; CDR3aa: CASSVYTDSYEQYF
j_gene: TRBJ2-5; abundance: .; v_gene: TRBV7-6; d_gene: .; CDR3nt: TGTGCCAGCAGCCCCCGGAATAGGGTCAGGGAAGAAATTGGGGAGACCCAGTACTTC; CDR3aa: CASSPRNRVREEIGETQYF
j_gene: TRBJ1-2; abundance: once; v_gene: TRBV6-5; d_gene: .; CDR3nt: TGTGCCAGTGGACACCACGAGGACTATGGCTACACCTTC; CDR3aa: CASGHHEDYGYTF
j_gene: TRBJ2-1; abundance: .; v_gene: TRBV5-1; d_gene: .; CDR3nt: TGCGCCAGCAGCTTGTTTGCCTTGACGGGAAATGAGCAGTTCTTC; CDR3aa: CASSLFALTGNEQFF
j_gene: TRBJ1-5; abundance: .; v_gene: TRBV12-3/TRBV12-4; d_gene: .; CDR3nt: TGTGCCAGCAGTTTTGCACCGGGACAGCCCCAGCATTTT; CDR3aa: CASSFAPGQPQHF
j_gene: TRBJ1-1; abundance: .; v_gene: TRBV19; d_gene: TRBD1; CDR3nt: TGTGCCAGTAGACAGGGGACAGGGTTATCTGAAGCTTTCTTT; CDR3aa: CASRQGTGLSEAFF
j_gene: TRBJ1-4; abundance: .; v_gene: TRBV5-6; d_gene: .; CDR3nt: TGTGCCAGCAGCGACAGATCAATTAATGAAAAACTGTTTTTT; CDR3aa: CASSDRSINEKLFF
j_gene: TRBJ2-5; abundance: .; v_gene: TRBV2; d_gene: TRBD1; CDR3nt: TGTGCCAGACAAATTTCCGGGACAGGGGGTCGTCAGTACTTC; CDR3aa: CARQISGTGGRQYF
j_gene: TRBJ1-3; abundance: .; v_gene: TRBV5-5; d_gene: .; CDR3nt: TGTGCCAGCAGCTTGTTTCCGGGGAGCTCTGGAAACACCATATATTTT; CDR3aa: CASSLFPGSSGNTIYF
j_gene: TRBJ2-2; abundance: .; v_gene: TRBV10-3; d_gene: .; CDR3nt: TGTGCCATCACCCTAGGTAGCGAAACCGGGGAGCTGTTTTTT; CDR3aa: CAITLGSETGELFF
j_gene: TRBJ2-2; abundance: .; v_gene: TRBV9; d_gene: .; CDR3nt: TGTGCCAGCAGCGCCCGTCGTAGCGCCGGTTCCACCGGGGAGCTGTTTTTT; CDR3aa: CASSARRSAGSTGELFF
j_gene: TRBJ2-1; abundance: .; v_gene: TRBV5-1; d_gene: TRBD2; CDR3nt: TGCGCCAGCAGCTTTGCTTTTAGCGGGGGTAGTTGGCACAATGAGCAGTTCTTC; CDR3aa: CASSFAFSGGSWHNEQFF
j_gene: TRBJ2-7; abundance: .; v_gene: TRBV7-2; d_gene: TRBD1; CDR3nt: TGTGCCAGCAGCTTAGCGGGACAGTCCTACGAGCAGTACTTC; CDR3aa: CASSLAGQSYEQYF
j_gene: TRBJ2-7; abundance: .; v_gene: TRBV2; d_gene: TRBD1; CDR3nt: TGTGCCAGCAGTGATGCCACAGGGGTCTACGAGCAGTACTTC; CDR3aa: CASSDATGVYEQYF
j_gene: TRBJ1-2; abundance: few; v_gene: TRBV11-2; d_gene: .; CDR3nt: TGTGCCAGCAGCTCTATCACAGGGAACGGCGGCTACACCTTC; CDR3aa: CASSSITGNGGYTF
j_gene: TRBJ2-1; abundance: .; v_gene: TRBV28; d_gene: TRBD2; CDR3nt: TGTGCCAGCAGTACCAATAGCGGGGGGGCCTACAATGAGCAGTTCTTC; CDR3aa: CASSTNSGGAYNEQFF
j_gene: TRBJ1-3; abundance: .; v_gene: TRBV6-2/TRBV6-3; d_gene: .; CDR3nt: TGTGCCAGCAGCCCTTCCACAGGTCTAATCGGAAACACCATATATTTT; CDR3aa: CASSPSTGLIGNTIYF